The subject of this entry is one TCR beta chain. Its antigen is unknown. Libraries were prepared by immunoSEQ multiplex PCR; TCRdb keeps only in-frame clonotypes and omits some of them. Of 80,000 to 100,000 clones detected, around 88% appear once; the ten largest clones hold around 10%. The sample is drawn from a study of T cell responses to AZD1222 COVID-19 vaccine. This CDR3 region has 13 residues. V was shortened by 2 bases and J by 8 bases, with 12 bases between the two germline ends. CDR1 is SGHTA, CDR2 FQGNSA, per germline. Points from the study as a whole: Unmutated variant regions reportedly attract nearly half of all spike-specific TCRs. White British ancestry dominated among donors, who included more females, and clonal diversity was possibly underestimated. Repertoire sampling happened only post peak T cell response.

The sample consisted of peripheral blood, taken 28 days after the second AZD1222 dose. V and J are TRBV7-2 and TRBJ1-2; a possible D gene is TRBD1 (6 bases). This TCR came from an adult who received the AZD1222 COVID-19 vaccine. The DNA of the CDR3 is TGTGCCAGCAGCTTAAGGTCAGGGGACGGCTACACCTTC. It specifies CASSLRSGDGYTF.